The present TCR beta chain was sequenced within a study of Graves' ophthalmopathy and Graves' hyperthyroidism. Overall study: Ahead of any treatment, peripheral blood was obtained at the initial diagnosis.

General observations from the study: The majority of expanded thyroid clonotypes above 0.001 frequency also occurred in blood. Stable hyperthyroidism and ophthalmopathy were told apart by a 13-signature model, which achieved just over 85% sensitivity and roughly 80% specificity.

The authors amplified TCR beta CDR3 regions from RNA transcripts. A first-round RT-PCR used HTBI primers, followed by a second-round multiplex PCR. TCRdb redid the calling of the multiplex PCR reads with MiXCR, one entry per CDR3 protein. This table has about 700,000 distinct CDR3 sequences, 35% to 50% appearing once. The CDR3 length is 11 residues. The V end lost 4 bases, the J end lost 1 base, and 4 bases lay between the germline ends. Germline V gene sequence: CDR1 DFQATT, CDR2 SNEGSKA (reference sequence). This clonotype was recorded at least ten times. Its antigen remains unidentified. The TCR sequence derives from an adult man with Graves' ophthalmopathy. The chain has TRBV20-1 and TRBJ1-2; D is undetermined. The specimen was peripheral blood. Written as DNA, the CDR3 is TGCAGTGCTACGCTTAACTATGGCTACACCTTC. Its translation: CSATLNYGYTF.